This section outlines one T cell receptor beta chain sequence together with its context. Its antigen is undetermined. Generated by immunoSEQ multiplex PCR, the TCRdb table keeps only in-frame clones and is missing some. The sample carries hundreds of thousands of clones, about 90% recorded once. This specimen belongs to a study of Ad26.COV2.S vaccination and SARS-CoV-2 variants. Study summary: Intramuscularly, Ad26.COV2.S was given either once or twice, 56 days apart.

Treatment of the sample: roughly 18 received Ad26.COV2.S at low or high dose, single or two shots; about 5 received placebo; per-sample allocation not given. Sampling was performed 63 days after the first vaccine or placebo injection. Findings of the study overall: The authors reported substantial breadth in spike-specific CD8+ and CD4+ T cell responses after vaccination. The analyses of TCR breadth and depth may have understated the size of total T cell responses.

This TCR was sampled from a person between 18 and 65 years old who received the Ad26.COV2.S COVID-19 vaccine or a placebo. Source: peripheral blood, taken in a trial of Ad26.COV2.S vaccine versus placebo.

In DNA, the CDR3 is TGTGCCAGCAGCGTAAAAGGACTAGGGAGCCGAAGCTACGAGCAGTACTTC. It yields the protein CASSVKGLGSRSYEQYF. This chain links TRBV3-1 (or the pseudogene TRBV3-2) with TRBJ2-7; 7 nucleotides match TRBD2. CDR3 length equals 17 residues. Germline CDR1 and CDR2: LGHDT and YNNKEL (reference sequence). Losses at the gene ends were 5 bases for V and 3 bases for J; bases not matched to a gene: 16.